The entry below describes one T cell receptor beta chain. Its antigen is unknown. The sample is drawn from a study of T-cell memory formation after mild COVID-19. Study information: TCR clusters were largely donor specific.

Findings of the study overall: Clones contracting day 15 to 85 were balanced CD4/CD8; later expanders leaned CD4+.

Germline V gene lookup returns CDR1 SGDLS and CDR2 YYNGEE. CDR3 length: 17 residues. Trimming shortened V by 4 bases and J by 3 bases, and 21 bases separated the two germline ends. A single record per CDR3 protein comes from TCRdb applying MiXCR to the 5' RACE reads. The sample consists of around 420,000 distinct CDR3 sequences, 20% to 30% of them appearing once. Sequencing was done on a sample of PBMCs or a T cell subset sorted from them (not recorded which). This TCR derives from an adult woman who had mild COVID-19 (a few samples of this study predate the infection). Cell type and time point are not known. This chain connects TRBV9 to TRBJ2-3; D is unresolved. The DNA of the CDR3 is TGTGCCAGCAGCCCTCGACTCCTTGGAATGAAAACAGATACGCAGTATTTT. This encodes CASSPRLLGMKTDTQYF.